This entry concerns a single T cell receptor (beta chain). This clone has only a few counts. This receptor's antigen is unknown. Base-call qualities are not available, and no considerably larger clone is one nucleotide away. This specimen comes from a study of cytomegalovirus exposure and HLA in healthy donors (dated by TCRdb to the late 2010s). As for the study more broadly: In an earlier analysis of approximately 640 of the donors, about 260 Gb of sequence data and 120 million or so unique TCR beta sequences from 180 million or so T cells were reported. An early release covering about 600 HLA-typed donors comprised roughly 300 gigabases of sequencing data and 85 million or so unique TCR sequences. Of the 300 to 500 genotyped donors, 75% to 85% were placed in the genetic ancestry cluster associated with self-reported Caucasian donors. The study aimed to test whether signatures of past pathogen exposure could be identified by cataloging public T cell receptors. The study profiled the T cell repertoires of 550 to 700 subjects by immunosequencing and related them to cytomegalovirus serostatus. Besides the first cohort of approximately 710 subjects, a separate validation cohort made up of around 120 different subjects was used. To predict cytomegalovirus infection status, the study brought together high-throughput TCR immunosequencing, statistical association of individual TCRs with disease status, and machine learning. To study patterns of TCR occurrence, a later analysis re-analyzed previously published TCR beta repertoires from more than 550 donors and added high-resolution HLA genotyping. In the later analysis, no new phenotypic data were used to find candidate immune exposures; instead, reliance was placed on TCR beta sequences and their occurrence across donors. An earlier analysis of 587 of the donors used high-throughput TCR beta sequencing to judge whether each TCR beta V gene segment behaved as functional or pseudogenic. Donor age, sex, ethnicity and CMV serostatus were compiled alongside the repertoire data. Genome-wide SNP genotypes for about 60% of the 666 donors were used in a later genetic analysis, which treated that subset as a discovery cohort. All discovery cohort repertoires had been generated using a single sequencing platform. HLA typing included class I and class II loci at four-digit resolution. Typing coverage varied by locus: 629-630 donors for A, B, C, DRB1 and DQB1; approximately 520 for DQA1; about 600 for DPA1; 400 to 480 for DPB1. Several DR-DQ haplotypes were treated as single units for association and clustering because of strong linkage in the cohort. Among about 390 genotyped donors of the cohort, an average of roughly 240,000 unique TCR beta nucleotide sequences were sequenced per donor, around 20% of them non-productive. What the study reported, not specific to this receptor: The study gave a list of under 200 TCR beta chains associated with cytomegalovirus. A later analysis associated 15,000 or so TCR beta sequences with specific HLA alleles at a false discovery rate of 0.05. A later analysis found that most CMV-associated TCR beta chains appeared HLA-restricted, with HLA associations seemingly driven largely by CMV exposure. Some IMGT-functional V segments, including TRBV6-2 and TRBV6-3, could not be distinguished by the 87-base-pair reads and were therefore excluded. Sequencing depth was assumed to be roughly uniform across donors in the presence/absence analyses, though that assumption may not hold. In a later genetic analysis, a missense DCLRE1C variant was associated with V-gene and J-gene trimming of TCR beta chains, and the association was replicated in an independent cohort. The only immune exposure information available for the cohort was CMV serostatus. Assigning TCR associations to individual alleles was difficult when HLA alleles, especially DR and DQ, strongly co-occurred. The authors suggested that the approach could potentially be extended to other disease states and immunological phenotypes. A later genetic analysis reported fewer N-insertions in productive TCRs among donors in an Asian-associated ancestry cluster than the roughly 690-donor mean. A later analysis reported that several top co-occurrence clusters appeared linked to parvovirus B19, influenza, CMV and Epstein-Barr virus. Broadly in line with IMGT annotations, most TCR beta V segments showed up in productive rearrangements about 87% or about 30% of the time in an earlier analysis of approximately 600 of the donors. Across donors, most TCR sequences were observed very rarely, whereas some public TCRs were present in many individuals. Because HLA typing was missing for some donors at each locus, association tests included only the typed subset. In this cohort, only TCR beta chains were sequenced, and detectable features were limited by the absence of alpha or paired-chain data. In a later analysis, HLA-associated TCR beta chains were found to be more clonally expanded and to have lower generation probabilities than equally common non-associated chains. A further reported finding was that TCR beta sequences accurately predicted the HLA-A and HLA-B alleles for most subjects in the first cohort. The earlier analysis of almost 600 of the donors excluded some 16 rarely observed V segments, including chromosome 9 orphons, because counts were too low. A few of the identified cytomegalovirus-associated TCR beta chains were confirmed in vitro to be specific for cytomegalovirus antigens. Cytomegalovirus status was reported to be diagnosed by the classifier with high specificity and sensitivity in both the original and validation cohorts. Correlated functional status among segregating V segments might be attributable to linkage disequilibrium, but an unknown experimental factor could not be ruled out. In a later analysis, the rate of TCR association differed among HLA loci, with DRB1 alleles having the most associated TCRs and HLA-C alleles having the fewest. The sequencing pipeline was judged likely to have produced a cluster of highly shared sequence variants as a technical artifact.

The library was obtained by the immunoSEQ multiplex PCR assay. For the multiplex PCR, a mixture combining 60 forward primers for TCR Vbeta segments and 13 reverse primers for TCR Jbeta segments was used. The CDR3 region of rearranged TCR beta genes was amplified from genomic DNA by a multiplex PCR assay. Amplified TCR beta libraries were sequenced as 87-base-pair reads on the Illumina HiSeq System. On the study's bioinformatics: In a later analysis, tens of millions of unique TCR beta chains were counted across the approximately 640 repertoires, and around 10 million of these chains were shared by at least two donors. To remove PCR and sequencing errors, raw reads were error-corrected and collapsed into unique sequences using a nearest-neighbor algorithm that merged closely related sequences. To assign V, D and J gene segments, CDR3 sequences were aligned to IMGT reference sequences. For a sequence to be retained, a match of at least six nucleotides was required to both a V gene segment and a J gene segment. A rearrangement was called productive if the CDR3 had no stop codons and remained in frame with V and J, and every other rearrangement was called non-productive. CDR3 was defined according to IMGT convention as the region running from the second conserved V-encoded cysteine to the conserved J-encoded phenylalanine. In an earlier analysis of some 550 of the donors, sequences lacking an unambiguous match to a single V gene segment were excluded. In an earlier analysis of 450 to 750 of the donors, a V segment was called functional when productive rearrangements were above 56.7%, and segregating when the standard deviation between donors exceeded 5%. A statistical classification framework was built to diagnose cytomegalovirus status from the catalog of TCR beta chain sequences. In a later analysis, TCR nucleotide sequences were compared against IMGT/GENE-DB human TR gene sequences so that V and J genes could be assigned. A later analysis assigned CDR3 sequences and most-parsimonious VDJ recombination scenarios with the TCRdist pipeline. A later analysis defined each TCR beta chain by its CDR3 amino acid sequence plus V-gene family, and excluded reads lacking a unique V-gene family. A later analysis removed 500 to 600 highly shared, low-generation-probability nucleotide sequences to deal with suspected cross-contamination and a sequencing artifact. For each public chain, a later analysis derived a clonal expansion index from normalized ranks of inferred template counts within each repertoire. Generation probabilities in a later analysis came from a VDJ recombination model fitted to out-of-frame rearrangements, and those results were checked against IGoR. In a later analysis, TCR-TCR, TCR-HLA and TCR-CMV co-occurrence was scored with hypergeometric tests, and a repertoire-size bias correction was applied to TCR pairs. False discovery rates were estimated in a later analysis by permuting HLA or CMV assignments 20 times. In a later analysis, co-occurring TCRs were grouped with DBSCAN, and TCRdist sequence similarity was added when clustering was performed within HLA-allele-positive subsets. For co-occurrence clustering, repertoires with fewer than 30,000 or more than 120,000 public chains were excluded, along with five repertoires with anomalous nucleotide sharing. The table comes from immuneACCESS by way of TCRdb, which keeps in-frame sequences with V and J called. Part of the clones is missing from these tables; in studies checked, under half for an unresolved V gene and the rest for unknown reasons. That table supplies the V and J calls and clone size; D and trimming were determined from the DNA. The sample table contains around 120,000 clones; only one count was recorded for 60% to 85% of them. The top ten constitute about 5% of the sample.

V is shortened by 1 base, J by 8 bases, and the region joining them spans 8 bases. CDR1 and CDR2, per the germline V gene (reference sequence), are DFQATT and SNEGSKA. The CDR3 has 11 amino acids, counting the end cysteine and phenylalanine. CDR3 DNA is the only sequence kept; it has 33 bases, read in frame from the first base. The cohort comprised some 730 healthy bone marrow donors. At the time of sampling, all cohort members were nominally healthy, though unrecorded immune exposures were likely present. The donor was CMV seropositive and was included in the group of some 290 seropositive cohort members. A peripheral blood sample was collected from each donor, and TCR beta sequencing was performed on peripheral blood mononuclear cells. Genomic DNA extraction from the blood cell samples was performed with the Qiagen DNeasy Blood Extraction Kit.

This clonotype was sampled from a man in his forties or fifties in good health and CMV-seropositive. The V and J genes are TRBV20-1 and TRBJ1-2, and possibly TRBD1, on 5 matching bases. Sequenced input: PBMCs. The encoded CDR3 is CSARVQDGYTF. The sequenced DNA is TGCAGTGCTAGAGTACAGGACGGCTACACCTTC.